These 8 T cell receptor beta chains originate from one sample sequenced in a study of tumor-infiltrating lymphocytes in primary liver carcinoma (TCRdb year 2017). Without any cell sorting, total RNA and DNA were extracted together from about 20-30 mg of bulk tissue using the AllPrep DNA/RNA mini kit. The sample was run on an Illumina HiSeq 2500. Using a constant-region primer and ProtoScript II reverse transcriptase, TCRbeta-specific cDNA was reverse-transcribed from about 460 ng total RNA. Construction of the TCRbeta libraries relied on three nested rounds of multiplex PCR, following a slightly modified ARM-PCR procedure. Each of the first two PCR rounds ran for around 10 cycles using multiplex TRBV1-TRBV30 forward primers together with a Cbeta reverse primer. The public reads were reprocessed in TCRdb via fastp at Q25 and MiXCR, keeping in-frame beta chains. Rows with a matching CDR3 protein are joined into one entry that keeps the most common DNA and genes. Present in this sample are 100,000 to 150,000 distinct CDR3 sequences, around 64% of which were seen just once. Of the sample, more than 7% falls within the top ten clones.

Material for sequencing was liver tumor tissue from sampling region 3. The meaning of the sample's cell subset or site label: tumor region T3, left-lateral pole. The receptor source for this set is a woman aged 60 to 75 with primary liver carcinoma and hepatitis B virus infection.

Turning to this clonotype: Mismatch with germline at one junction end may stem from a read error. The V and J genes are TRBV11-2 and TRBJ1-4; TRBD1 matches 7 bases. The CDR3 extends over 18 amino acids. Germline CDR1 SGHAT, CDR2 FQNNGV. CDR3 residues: CANSSTGTTRATNGKLFF. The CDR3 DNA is TGTGCCAACAGCTCGACAGGGACCACTCGAGCAACAAATGGAAAACTGTTTTTT.

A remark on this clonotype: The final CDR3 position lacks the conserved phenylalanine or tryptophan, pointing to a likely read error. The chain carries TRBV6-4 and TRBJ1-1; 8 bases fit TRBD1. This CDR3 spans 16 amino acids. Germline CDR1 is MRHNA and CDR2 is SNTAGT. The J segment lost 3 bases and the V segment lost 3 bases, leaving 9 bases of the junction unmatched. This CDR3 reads CASSENSGQGHTEAFI. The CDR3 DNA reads TGTGCCAGCAGTGAAAATTCAGGACAGGGACACACTGAAGCTTTCATT.

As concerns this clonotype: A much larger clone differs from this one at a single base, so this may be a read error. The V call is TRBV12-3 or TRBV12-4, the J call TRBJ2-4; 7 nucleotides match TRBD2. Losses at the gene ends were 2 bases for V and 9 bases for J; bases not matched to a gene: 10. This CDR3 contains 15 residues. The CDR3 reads CASSLFGGSGSIQYF. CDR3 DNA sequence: TGTGCCAGCAGTTTATTTGGCGGGAGCGGAAGCATTCAGTACTTC.

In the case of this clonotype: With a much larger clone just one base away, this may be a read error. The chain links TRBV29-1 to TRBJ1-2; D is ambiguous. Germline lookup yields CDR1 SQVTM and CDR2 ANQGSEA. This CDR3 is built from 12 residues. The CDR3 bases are TGCAACCCTAGGAGGGATAACTATGGCTACACCTTC. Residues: CNPRRDNYGYTF.

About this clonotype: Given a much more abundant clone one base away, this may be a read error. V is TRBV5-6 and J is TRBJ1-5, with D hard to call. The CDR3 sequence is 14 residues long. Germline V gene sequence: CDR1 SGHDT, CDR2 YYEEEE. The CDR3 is CANSLGSGNQPQHF. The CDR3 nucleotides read TGTGCCAACAGCCTAGGGAGCGGCAATCAGCCCCAGCATTTT.

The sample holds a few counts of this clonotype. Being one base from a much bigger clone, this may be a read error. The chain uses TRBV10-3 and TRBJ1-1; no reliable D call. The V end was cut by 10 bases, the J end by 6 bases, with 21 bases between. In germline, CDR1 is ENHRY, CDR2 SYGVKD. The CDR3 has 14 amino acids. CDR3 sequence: CATWVGLQYAEAFF. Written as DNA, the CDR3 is TGTGCCACCTGGGTAGGTCTCCAGTACGCTGAAGCTTTCTTT.

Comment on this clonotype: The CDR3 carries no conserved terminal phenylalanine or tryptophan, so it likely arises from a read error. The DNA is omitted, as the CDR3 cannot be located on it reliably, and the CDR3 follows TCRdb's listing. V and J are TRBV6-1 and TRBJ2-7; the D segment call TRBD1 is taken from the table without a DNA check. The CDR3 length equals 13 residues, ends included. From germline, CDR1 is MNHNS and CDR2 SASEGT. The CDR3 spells CASGRDRPYEEYI.

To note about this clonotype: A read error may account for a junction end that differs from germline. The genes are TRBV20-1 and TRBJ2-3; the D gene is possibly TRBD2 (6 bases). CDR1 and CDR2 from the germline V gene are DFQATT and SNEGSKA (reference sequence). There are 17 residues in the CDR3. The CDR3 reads CCARDPAGNSLTDTQYF. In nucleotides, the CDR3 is TGCTGTGCTAGAGATCCCGCGGGAAACTCCCTCACAGATACGCAGTATTTT.